A selection of T cell receptor beta chains follows, all from one sample in a study of immune characterization of retroperitoneal liposarcoma. TCRdb fed the PCR reads into MiXCR, producing one record per CDR3 protein. Among around 12,000 distinct CDR3 sequences listed, over 25% were seen once. The sample taken for sequencing was tumor tissue. Every receptor here comes from a male donor with retroperitoneal liposarcoma. Both conserved end residues are trimmed from each CDR3. Each record gives: V gene, J gene, CDR3 protein.

TRBV27	TRBJ2-4	ASSLYSGLAKNIQY
TRBV7-6	TRBJ2-1	ASSLEVQFAEQF
TRBV7-2	TRBJ1-5	ASSGVINQPQH
TRBV6-1	TRBJ1-1	ASNRGNTEAF
TRBV6-1	-	ASQTSGSLYEQY
TRBV6-1	TRBJ2-1	ASSEPGQGLWEQF
TRBV11-3	TRBJ2-4	ASSDRTSGRANEQY
TRBV27	TRBJ2-2	ASSSETGPGELF
TRBV6-6	-	ASSYVGGTYNEQY
TRBV11-3	TRBJ2-6	ASSAGTGAGANVLT
TRBV6-1	TRBJ2-4	ASSSRGAGGVRAKNIQY
TRBV11-2	-	ASTLSQGGYEQY
TRBV7-4	TRBJ2-3	ASTPDRGTDTQY
TRBV5-1	TRBJ2-5	ASSLGDRSFTDEQY
TRBV7-2	-	ASSLDGGYEQY
TRBV28	TRBJ2-4	ASTPGYSYNEQY
TRBV6-1	TRBJ2-1	ASSEVGLFIEF
TRBV6-8	TRBJ2-1	ASNRLAGGLETQF
TRBV6-6	TRBJ1-5	ASSYRDPSIFNQPQH
TRBV6-4	TRBJ1-6	ASSRTRDSPLH
TRBV27	TRBJ2-1	ASSQTGTYNEQF
TRBV6-1	TRBJ2-1	ASSQNSRYEQF
TRBV24-1	TRBJ2-1	ATSDQDRAETQF
TRBV6-1	-	ASRVRGEGEQY
TRBV12-3/TRBV12-4	TRBJ2-5	ASSFLRGRLAGETQY
TRBV11-3	TRBJ2-3	ASSVHGSTDTQY
TRBV6-6	TRBJ2-1	ASSYTSTGLGEQF
TRBV7-8	TRBJ2-5	ASSLGPTPTEKETQY
TRBV6-1	TRBJ2-3	ASRPRQGRDTQY
TRBV11-2	TRBJ2-1	ASSLVVGTGNLEQF
TRBV12-3/TRBV12-4	TRBJ2-3	ASSPWTRDGTQY
TRBV4-3	TRBJ1-1	ASRRSNTMNTEAF
TRBV10-1	TRBJ2-1	ASSAVRDREQF
TRBV12-5	TRBJ1-5	ASGIPPGPEH
TRBV7-2	TRBJ2-2	ASRRLTGELF
TRBV7-2	-	ASSTRAGAVHNEQY
TRBV6-1	TRBJ2-3	ASREYPGTGSDTQY
TRBV7-2	TRBJ2-2	ASSSEGGNTGELF
TRBV12-3/TRBV12-4	-	ASSPSRVREQY
TRBV6-1	TRBJ2-4	ASSERTSGSWEQY
TRBV6-5	TRBJ2-1	ASSYTGNNEQF
TRBV6-1	-	ASTPGSYNEQY
TRBV6-1	TRBJ2-5	ASSDTEAYQETQY
TRBV28	TRBJ2-1	ASNPGQINNEQF
TRBV6-6	-	ASSYSTPGQGGEQY
TRBV27	TRBJ2-1	ASLEKAGAYEQF
TRBV10-2	TRBJ2-1	ASSDPGLGEEF
TRBV12-3/TRBV12-4	-	ASSFLRANEQY
TRBV6-1	TRBJ2-1	ASYTSLSYNEQF
TRBV6-1	-	ATGSLSGQETQY
TRBV7-2	-	ASSWDRGQYEQY
TRBV6-1	TRBJ2-1	ASRTGAGGTYEQF
TRBV27	-	ASSRLGGEQY